This T cell receptor (beta chain) was obtained from a study of blood T cell repertoires in COVID-19. In the study overall: Specimens from acute and convalescent COVID-19 originated in the United States, Italy and Spain. T cells, B-cell-depleted T cells, or PBMCs supplied cDNA or gDNA.

Authors' processing steps: Researchers report that nucleated cell counts were estimated from reference gene primer amplification. Libraries were prepared by immunoSEQ multiplex PCR; TCRdb keeps only in-frame clonotypes and omits some of them. V and J calls and clone size are as listed in that table; D and trimming were resolved from the DNA. The sample holds fewer than 110,000 clones, 85% to 95% seen once. This CDR3 is 15 amino acids long. Germline V lookup: CDR1 SGDLS, CDR2 YYNGEE. Germline trimming cut 4 bases from V and 5 bases from J; bases unmatched to any gene: 9. This sequence joins TRBV9 and TRBJ1-2; TRBD1 matches at 9 bases. The receptor's source is a man aged 50 or older with active COVID-19. Input material: peripheral blood. CDR3 DNA sequence: TGTGCCAGCAGCCCCGTGGACAGGGGTGGGTATGGCTACACCTTC. Amino acids: CASSPVDRGGYGYTF.